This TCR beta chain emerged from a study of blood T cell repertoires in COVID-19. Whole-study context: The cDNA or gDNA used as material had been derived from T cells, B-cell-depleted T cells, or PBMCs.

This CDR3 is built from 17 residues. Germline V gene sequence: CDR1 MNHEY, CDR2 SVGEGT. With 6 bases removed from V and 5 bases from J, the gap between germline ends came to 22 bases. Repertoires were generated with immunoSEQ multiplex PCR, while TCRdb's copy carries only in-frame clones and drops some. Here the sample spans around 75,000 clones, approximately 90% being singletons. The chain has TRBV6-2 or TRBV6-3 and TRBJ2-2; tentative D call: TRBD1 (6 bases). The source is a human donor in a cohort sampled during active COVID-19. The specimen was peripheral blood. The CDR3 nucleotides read TGTGCCAGCAGCCCGTTAACGGGACATAGTAAAACCGGGGAGCTGTTTTTT. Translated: CASSPLTGHSKTGELFF.